This TCR delta chain was identified during a study of human gamma delta and Vdelta1 T cells (dated by TCRdb to between 2018 and 2020). Notes on the research overall: The study investigated Delta One T cells, Vd1+ gamma-delta T cells, as cytotoxic effectors against acute myeloid leukemia. The full study reports these points: Delta One T cells were reported as polyclonal and as showing broad cytotoxic targeting of acute myeloid leukemia.

Sequences TSWWSYY (CDR1) and QGS (CDR2) are obtained from the germline V gene. V ends up 5 bases short and J 0 bases short, with an unmatched junction base count of 46. From the cysteine through the phenylalanine, the CDR3 covers 29 amino acids. Here the CDR3 DNA is all that survives: 87 bases in frame from base 1. This clone has only a few counts. There is no known antigen for this receptor. Base qualities are not recorded, but no much larger clone differs from it by a single base. The library was built by means of PCR. TCRdb names Illumina MiSeq as the instrument used. TCRdb reprocessed the public reads with the caller CATT; rows with the same DNA were merged afterwards. This sample is represented by roughly 13,000 delta-chain clones; less than 60% of them were singletons. Jointly, the top ten make up 1.5% of the sample.

The TCR was taken from a human donor in good health. The sample consisted of Vdelta1 gamma-delta T cells from blood grown in culture (DOT cells). The cell subset or site label for this specimen denotes: Delta One T cells, in vitro expanded/differentiated Vd1+ gamma-delta T cells. Rearrangement joined TRDV1 to TRDJ1, and TRDD2 matches 9 of the central bases. The DNA sequence reads TGTGCTCTTGGGAGAGAAACCCCTCCAACCCGCCTTCCTACTTCTATCCTAACTACCGAAGATTCGGACACCGATAAACTCATCTTT. Translated, it reads CALGRETPPTRLPTSILTTEDSDTDKLIF.